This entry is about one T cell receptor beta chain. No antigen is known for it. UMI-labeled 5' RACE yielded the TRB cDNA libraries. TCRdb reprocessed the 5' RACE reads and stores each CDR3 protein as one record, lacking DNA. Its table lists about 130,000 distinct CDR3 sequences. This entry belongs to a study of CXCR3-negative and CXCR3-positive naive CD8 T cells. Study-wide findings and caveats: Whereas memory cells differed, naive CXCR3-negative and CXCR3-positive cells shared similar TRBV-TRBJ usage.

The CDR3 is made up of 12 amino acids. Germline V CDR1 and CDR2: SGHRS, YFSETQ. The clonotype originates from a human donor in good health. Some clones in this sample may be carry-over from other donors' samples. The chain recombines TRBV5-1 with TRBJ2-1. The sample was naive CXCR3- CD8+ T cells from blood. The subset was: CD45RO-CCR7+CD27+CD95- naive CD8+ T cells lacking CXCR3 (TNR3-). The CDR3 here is CASSSPSDEQFF.